This TCR beta chain was sequenced during a study of cytomegalovirus exposure and HLA in healthy donors. Trimming at V came to 4 bases and at J to 3 bases, leaving 5 bases not matched to a gene. The germline CDR1 and CDR2 sequences are SGHRS and YFSETQ. There are 14 residues in the CDR3. The PCR was carried out with 60 Vbeta primers and 13 Jbeta primers. Assay: immunoSEQ multiplex PCR; the TCRdb copy retains only in-frame clones and omits some. The table records some 190,000 clones, around 80% of them present only once. This receptor was obtained from a woman in her thirties in good health and CMV-seronegative. The sequenced sample consisted of PBMCs. The gene calls are TRBV5-1 and TRBJ2-7, with 9 bases identical to TRBD1. The CDR3: CASSPQGANYEQYF. CDR3 DNA sequence: TGCGCCAGCAGCCCACAGGGGGCGAACTACGAGCAGTACTTC. Full variable domain (remainder filled in from reference TRBV5-1 and TRBJ2-7): KAGVTQTPRYLIKTRGQQVTLSCSPISGHRSVSWYQQTPGQGLQFLFEYFSETQRNKGNFPGRFSGRQFSNSRSEMNVSTLELGDSALYLCASSPQGANYEQYFGPGTRLTVT.